This T cell receptor (beta chain) was captured in a study of T cell repertoires in cytomegalovirus infection. General observations from the study: Ex vivo, HLA-C-restricted CMV-specific TCR beta clonotypes prevailed over the rest of the response.

TCRdb re-derived calls from the reads in MiXCR, one entry per CDR3 protein. Among around 740,000 distinct CDR3 sequences listed, about 40% were seen once. There are a few counts of this clonotype. What it binds is not known. Sequencing used PBMCs. This receptor was identified in a human donor in good health (CMV status not recorded). Some clones in this sample may be carry-over from other donors' samples.

The CDR3 loop reads CASSLTDRGYGYTF. CDR3 nucleotide sequence: TGTGCCAGCAGTTTAACGGACAGGGGCTATGGCTACACCTTC. The rearrangement uses TRBV28 and TRBJ1-2, with 9 bases identical to TRBD1. The ends lost 2 bases at V and 4 bases at J; junction bases unmatched: 2. Germline loops: CDR1 MDHEN, CDR2 SYDVKM. This CDR3 comprises 14 residues.